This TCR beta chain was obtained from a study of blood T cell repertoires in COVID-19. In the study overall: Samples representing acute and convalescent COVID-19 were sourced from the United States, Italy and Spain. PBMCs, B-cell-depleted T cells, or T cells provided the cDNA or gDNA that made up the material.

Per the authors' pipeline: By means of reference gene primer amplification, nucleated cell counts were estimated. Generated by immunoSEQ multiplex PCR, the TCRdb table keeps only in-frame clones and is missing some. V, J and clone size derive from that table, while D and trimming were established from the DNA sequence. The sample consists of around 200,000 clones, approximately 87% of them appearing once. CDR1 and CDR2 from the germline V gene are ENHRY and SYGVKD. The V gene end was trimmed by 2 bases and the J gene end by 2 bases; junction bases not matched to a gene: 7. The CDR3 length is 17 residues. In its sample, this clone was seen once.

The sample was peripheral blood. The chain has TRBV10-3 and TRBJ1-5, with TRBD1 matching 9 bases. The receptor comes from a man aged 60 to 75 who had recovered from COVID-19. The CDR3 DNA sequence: TGTGCCATCAGTGAGACCTGGACAGGGGTCGGCAATCAGCCCCAGCATTTT. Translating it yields CAISETWTGVGNQPQHF.